This TCR beta chain was identified in a study of cytomegalovirus exposure and HLA in healthy donors. Study-level results: On later analysis, the bulk of CMV-associated TCR beta chains appeared to be HLA-restricted. Confirmation in vitro established that a few CMV-associated chains were specific for CMV antigens. In an earlier analysis, in 620 or so donors, most V segments appeared productive either ~87% or ~30% of the time.

PCR employed 60 Vbeta and 13 Jbeta primers. Method: immunoSEQ multiplex PCR; TCRdb's copy keeps in-frame clones and lacks some. The sample has 150,000 to 200,000 clones, just over 70% seen once; the top ten hold about 2.5%. For this clone: The target antigen is unknown.

Germline V gene data show CDR1 as SEHNR and CDR2 as FQNEAQ (reference sequence). This CDR3 contains 17 residues. J lost 5 bases, V lost 3 bases, and 11 bases had no gene match. The V and J genes are TRBV7-9 and TRBJ2-3; 10 bases match TRBD2. The material sequenced was PBMCs. This receptor was obtained from a human donor in good health. The CDR3: CASSFPRPSGGIDTQYF. CDR3 sequence (DNA): TGTGCCAGCAGCTTTCCCAGGCCTAGCGGGGGCATAGATACGCAGTATTTT.